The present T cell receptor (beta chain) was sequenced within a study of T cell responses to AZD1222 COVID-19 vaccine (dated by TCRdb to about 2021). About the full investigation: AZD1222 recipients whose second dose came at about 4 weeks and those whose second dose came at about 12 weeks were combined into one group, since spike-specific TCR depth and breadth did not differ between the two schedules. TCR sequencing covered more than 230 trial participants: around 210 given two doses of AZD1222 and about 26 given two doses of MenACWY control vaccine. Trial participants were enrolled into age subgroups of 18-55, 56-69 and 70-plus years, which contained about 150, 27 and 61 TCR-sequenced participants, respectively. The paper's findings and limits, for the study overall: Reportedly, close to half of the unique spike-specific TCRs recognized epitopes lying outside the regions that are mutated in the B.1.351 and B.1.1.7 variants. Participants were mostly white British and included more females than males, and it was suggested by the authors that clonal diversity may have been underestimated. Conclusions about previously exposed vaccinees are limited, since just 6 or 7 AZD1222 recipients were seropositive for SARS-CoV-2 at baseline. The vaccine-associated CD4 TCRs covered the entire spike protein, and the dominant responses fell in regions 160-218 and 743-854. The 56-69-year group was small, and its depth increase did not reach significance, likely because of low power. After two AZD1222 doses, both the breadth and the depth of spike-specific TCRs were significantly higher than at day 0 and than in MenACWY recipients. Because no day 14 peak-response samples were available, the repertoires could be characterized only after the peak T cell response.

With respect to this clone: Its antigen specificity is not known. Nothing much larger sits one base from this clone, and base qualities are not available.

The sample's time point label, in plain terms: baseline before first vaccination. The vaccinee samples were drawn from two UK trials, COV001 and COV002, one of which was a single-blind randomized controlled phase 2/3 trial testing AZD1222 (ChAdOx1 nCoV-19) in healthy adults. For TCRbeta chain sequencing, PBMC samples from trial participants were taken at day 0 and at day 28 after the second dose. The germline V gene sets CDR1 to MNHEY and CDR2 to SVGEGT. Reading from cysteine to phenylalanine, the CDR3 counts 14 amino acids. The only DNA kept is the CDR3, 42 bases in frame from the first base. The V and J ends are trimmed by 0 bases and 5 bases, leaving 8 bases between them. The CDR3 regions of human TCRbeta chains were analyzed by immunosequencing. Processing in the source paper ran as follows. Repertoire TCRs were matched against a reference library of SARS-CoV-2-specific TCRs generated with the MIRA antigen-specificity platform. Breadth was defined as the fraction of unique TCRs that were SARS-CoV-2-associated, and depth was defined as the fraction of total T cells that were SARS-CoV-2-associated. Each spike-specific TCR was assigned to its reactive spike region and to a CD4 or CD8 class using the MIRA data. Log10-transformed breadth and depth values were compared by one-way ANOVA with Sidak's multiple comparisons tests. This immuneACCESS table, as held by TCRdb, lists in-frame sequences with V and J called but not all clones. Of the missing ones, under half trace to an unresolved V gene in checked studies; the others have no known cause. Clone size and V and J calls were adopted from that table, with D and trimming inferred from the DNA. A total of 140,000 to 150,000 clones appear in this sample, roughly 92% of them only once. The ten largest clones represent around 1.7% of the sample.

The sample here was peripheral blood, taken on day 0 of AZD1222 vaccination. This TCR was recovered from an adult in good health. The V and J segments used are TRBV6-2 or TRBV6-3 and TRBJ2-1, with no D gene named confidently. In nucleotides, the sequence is TGTGCCAGCAGTTACTCGATCGAAAACAATGAGCAGTTCTTC. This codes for CASSYSIENNEQFF.